These 15 T cell receptor beta chains were sequenced from one sample in a study of tumor-infiltrating lymphocytes in localized non-small cell lung cancer (dated by TCRdb to about 2021). Library generation was performed with the immunoSEQ multiplex PCR assay. TCRdb retrieved this table from immuneACCESS and kept in-frame rearrangements only. Not all clones are present; in checked studies, unresolved V genes account for under half, and no reason is known for the remainder. The sample yields some 13,000 clones; 68% were counted once. The ten biggest clones cover around 10% of the sample. Sequenced: uninvolved lung tissue not adjacent to the tumor. The receptors were sampled from a human donor with non-small cell lung cancer.

This sequence joins TRBV10-3 and TRBJ2-2; 9 bases are shared with TRBD1. Per the germline V gene, CDR1 is ENHRY and CDR2 is SYGVKD. The CDR3 has 15 amino acids. Trimming removed 11 bases from V and 3 bases from J; junction bases left unmatched: 10. The CDR3 nucleotides are TGTGCCGCAGCAGAGACAGGGGGGGACACCGGGGAGCTGTTTTTT. Its protein is CAAAETGGDTGELFF.

The V call is TRBV5-1, the J call TRBJ2-2; 11 nucleotides match TRBD2. After removal of 3 bases from V and 4 bases from J, the junction contained 5 bases not matched to a gene. Germline V CDR1 and CDR2: SGHRS, YFSETQ. The CDR3 length is 16 residues. DNA for the CDR3: TGCGCCAGCAGCTCACTAGCGGGAGAGGGCACCGGGGAGCTGTTTTTT. Its translation: CASSSLAGEGTGELFF.

The rearrangement uses TRBV10-3 and TRBJ1-1; D unclear. Trimming took off 3 bases at V and 6 bases at J, with 17 bases between the two ends. The germline V gene has CDR1 ENHRY and CDR2 SYGVKD. CDR3 length: 15 amino acids. Written as DNA, the CDR3 is TGTGCCATCAGTGAATTTGAGGGTTTGAAGGCTGAAGCTTTCTTT. Translated, it gives CAISEFEGLKAEAFF.

The chain links TRBV29-1 to TRBJ2-7; D is tentatively TRBD1 or TRBD2 (5 bases each). The V gene's germline CDR1 is SQVTM and CDR2 ANQGSEA. The ends were cut back, 6 bases at V and 4 bases at J, with 10 bases in the middle. The CDR3 extends over 11 amino acids. The CDR3 reads CSVRWGYEQYF. DNA for the CDR3: TGCAGCGTCAGGTGGGGGTACGAGCAGTACTTC.

The rearrangement uses TRBV28 and TRBJ2-3, with 9 bases matching TRBD1. V gave up 5 bases and J gave up 4 bases; unmatched junction bases: 13. Germline lookup yields CDR1 MDHEN and CDR2 SYDVKM. This CDR3 has 17 amino acids. The CDR3 region has the DNA TGTGCCAGCAGTCCTCAGGGGACAGGGCTCGGAGCAGATACGCAGTATTTT. Translated, it gives CASSPQGTGLGADTQYF.

The gene calls are TRBV4-1 and TRBJ2-5; 8 positions agree with TRBD2. The germline CDR1 and CDR2 sequences are MGHRA and YSYEKL. The J segment lost 0 bases and the V segment lost 0 bases, leaving 9 bases of the junction unmatched. The CDR3 is 18 amino acids. The CDR3 loop is CASSQEVVGGGYQETQYF. In DNA form, the CDR3 reads TGCGCCAGCAGCCAAGAGGTGGTAGGCGGGGGGTACCAAGAGACCCAGTACTTC.

The V gene is TRBV28, the J gene TRBJ2-7; D is ambiguous. This CDR3 comprises 14 residues. Trimming pared 5 bases from V and 0 bases from J, leaving 11 bases between. Germline V lookup: CDR1 MDHEN, CDR2 SYDVKM. As DNA, the CDR3 is TGTGCCAGCAGTCCCCGCGTGGCCTCCTACGAGCAGTACGTC. This codes for CASSPRVASYEQYV.

This clone was recorded only once. V is TRBV27 and J is TRBJ2-5; D may correspond to TRBD1 or TRBD2 (5 bases each). Trimming took off 1 base at V and 5 bases at J, with 14 bases between the two ends. The CDR3 is 15 amino acids. The germline V gene encodes CDR1 MNHEY and CDR2 SMNVEV (reference sequence). The CDR3 is CASSLLGTASETQYF. The DNA for the CDR3 is TGTGCCAGCAGTTTATTGGGGACGGCCAGTGAGACCCAGTACTTC.

This clone came up a few times. This chain connects TRBV6-5 to TRBJ2-3; TRBD2 might be the D (5 bases). The CDR3 sequence is 13 residues long. Trimming removed 11 bases from V and 0 bases from J, with 12 bases in between. Germline CDR1 reads MNHEY; CDR2 reads SVGAGI. CDR3 residues: CACKRTSTDTQYF. CDR3 nucleotide sequence: TGTGCCTGCAAGCGGACTAGCACAGATACGCAGTATTTT.

The V gene is TRBV7-6, the J gene TRBJ2-7; no reliable D call. Trimming removed 3 bases at V and 6 bases at J, with 9 bases between. This CDR3 spans 12 amino acids. Germline CDR1 is SGHVS and CDR2 is FNYEAQ. The CDR3 DNA follows: TGTGCCAGCAGCTTTGTAGGTTCCGAGCAGTACTTC. Translated: CASSFVGSEQYF.

The chain uses TRBV5-1 and TRBJ2-3, with D perhaps TRBD1 (5 bases). The CDR3 sequence is 16 residues long. CDR1 SGHRS and CDR2 YFSETQ come from the germline V gene. V gave up 0 bases and J gave up 4 bases, with 15 bases separating them. In nucleotides, the CDR3 is TGCGCCAGCAGCTTGGAAGGAGATCTAGGGGCAGATACGCAGTATTTT. It translates to CASSLEGDLGADTQYF.

V usage is TRBV9 and J usage is TRBJ1-1; D is possibly TRBD1 (5 bases). Germline CDR1 SGDLS, CDR2 YYNGEE. The CDR3 extends over 15 amino acids. V was clipped by 2 bases and J by 4 bases, with 15 bases between them. The CDR3 protein is CASSVTTDGGTEAFF. The DNA for the CDR3 is TGTGCCAGCAGCGTCACGACGGACGGGGGCACTGAAGCTTTCTTT.

J is TRBJ2-1 and V is TRBV6-5; TRBD1 matches 8 bases. V dropped 2 bases and J dropped 4; count of bases not matched to a gene: 7. The CDR3 loop spans 16 amino acids. Germline CDR1 is MNHEY and CDR2 is SVGAGI. The chain's CDR3 is CASSYGAGGSYNEQFF. CDR3 coding DNA: TGTGCCAGCAGTTACGGAGCAGGGGGCTCTTACAATGAGCAGTTCTTC.

The chain uses TRBV7-9 and TRBJ2-1; 10 nucleotides line up with TRBD2. After removal of 1 base from V and 12 bases from J, the junction contained 12 bases not matched to a gene. The CDR3 contains 16 residues. Germline CDR1 reads SEHNR; CDR2 reads FQNEAQ (reference sequence). The CDR3 spells CASSLGGGLAVHGQFF. CDR3 in DNA: TGTGCCAGCAGCTTAGGGGGCGGACTAGCGGTTCATGGGCAGTTCTTC.

This chain joins TRBV30 and TRBJ2-5, with D possibly being TRBD2 (5 bases). This CDR3 has 15 residues. Deletions cut 3 bases from V and 1 base from J, with 15 bases between. In germline, CDR1 is GTSNPN, CDR2 SVGIG (reference sequence). CDR3 DNA: TGTGCCTGGAGCGTACTTAAGACTACCCAAGAGACCCAGTACTTC. Translated, it gives CAWSVLKTTQETQYF.